The 2 T cell receptor beta chains listed next were all sequenced from one sample in a study of beta chain features in type 1 diabetes. Every isolated RNA sample was fully reverse transcribed, so sequencing captured expressed TCRB transcripts. Clones were sequenced by immunoSEQ multiplex PCR, and TCRdb holds only the in-frame ones, with some missing. This sample carries about 140,000 clones, 9.7% of them seen once, and the ten largest clones take less than 0.85%. Material: central memory CD4+ T cells from blood. The receptors were sampled from a woman between 35 and 50 years old in good health.

V is TRBV18 and J is TRBJ1-1; no clear D. Germline values: CDR1 KGHSH, CDR2 LQKENI. The CDR3 length is 13 residues. The V end lost 4 bases, the J end lost 1 base, and 7 bases lay between the germline ends. CDR3 sequence (DNA): TGTGCCAGCTCACTCGGAGGGAACACTGAAGCTTTCTTT. Protein: CASSLGGNTEAFF. The full variable domain, in which reference TRBV18 and TRBJ1-1 provide the parts outside the CDR3, is NAGVMQNPRHLVRRRGQEARLRCSPMKGHSHVYWYRQLPEEGLKFMVYLQKENIIDESGMPKERFSAEFPKEGPSILRIQQVVRGDSAAYFCASSLGGNTEAFFGQGTRLTVV.

The rearrangement joins TRBV5-4 to TRBJ2-7; D may be TRBD1 (6 bases). The V end was cut by 0 bases, the J end by 6 bases, with 10 bases between. The V gene's germline CDR1 is SGHNT and CDR2 YYREEE (reference sequence). CDR3 length equals 13 residues. The CDR3 reads CASSLEWGREQYF. In nucleotides, the CDR3 is TGTGCCAGCAGCTTGGAATGGGGGCGCGAGCAGTACTTC.